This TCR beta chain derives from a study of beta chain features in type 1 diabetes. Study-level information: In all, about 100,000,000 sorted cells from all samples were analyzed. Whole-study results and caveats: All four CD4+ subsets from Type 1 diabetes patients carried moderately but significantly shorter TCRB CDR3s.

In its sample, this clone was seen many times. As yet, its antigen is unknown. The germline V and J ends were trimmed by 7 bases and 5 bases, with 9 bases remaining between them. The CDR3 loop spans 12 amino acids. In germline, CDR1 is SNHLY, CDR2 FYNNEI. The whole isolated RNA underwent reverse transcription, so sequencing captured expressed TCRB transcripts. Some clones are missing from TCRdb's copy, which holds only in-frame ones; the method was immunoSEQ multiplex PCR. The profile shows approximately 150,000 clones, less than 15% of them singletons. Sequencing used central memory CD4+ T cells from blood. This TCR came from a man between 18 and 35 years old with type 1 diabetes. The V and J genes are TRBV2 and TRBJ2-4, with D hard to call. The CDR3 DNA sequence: TGTGCCAGCACCCTCGATGAAAACATTCAGTACTTC. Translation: CASTLDENIQYF. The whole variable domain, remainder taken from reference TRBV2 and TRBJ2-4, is EPEVTQTPSHQVTQMGQEVILRCVPISNHLYFYWYRQILGQKVEFLVSFYNNEISEKSEIFDDQFSVERPDGSNFTLKIRSTKLEDSAMYFCASTLDENIQYFGAGTRLSVL.